Each of the 9 T cell receptor beta chains below was sequenced from the same sample in a study of T cell repertoires in cytomegalovirus infection. TCRdb analysed the reads with MiXCR anew, one entry per CDR3 protein. Among more than 85,000 distinct CDR3 sequences listed, more than 15% were seen once. The specimen sequenced was PBMCs. The receptor source for this set is a human donor in good health (CMV status not recorded). Some clones in this sample may be carry-over from other donors' samples.

This clonotype was counted only a few times. The chain couples TRBV6-1 to TRBJ2-3; D gene ambiguous. Germline V gives CDR1 MNHNS, CDR2 SASEGT. V was clipped by 3 bases and J by 2 bases, with 3 bases between them. The CDR3 length is 12 residues. DNA of the CDR3: TGTGCCAGCAGTGACTTCACAGATACGCAGTATTTT. Amino acids: CASSDFTDTQYF.

This clonotype was seen repeatedly, ten times or more. The chain carries TRBV7-8 and TRBJ2-1; 7 nucleotides match TRBD1. CDR3 length equals 14 residues. Germline V gives CDR1 SGHVS, CDR2 FQNEAQ. Losses at the gene ends were 3 bases for V and 3 bases for J; bases not matched to a gene: 2. This CDR3 reads CASSFRTGYNEQFF. The DNA of the CDR3 is TGTGCCAGCAGCTTCCGGACAGGCTACAATGAGCAGTTCTTC.

This clonotype was counted at least ten times. This chain connects TRBV12-3 or TRBV12-4 to TRBJ1-1; 7 positions agree with TRBD1. The CDR3 has 14 amino acids. The V and J ends lost 8 bases and 7 bases, in that order; junction bases with no gene match: 13. The CDR3 here is CASRVIVSGGEAFF. The CDR3 region has the DNA TGTGCCAGCCGTGTAATCGTTTCAGGGGGTGAAGCTTTCTTT.

The chain combines TRBV5-1 with TRBJ2-7, with TRBD1 identical over 7 bases. Germline trimming cut 0 bases from V and 0 bases from J; bases unmatched to any gene: 6. CDR3 size: 16 residues. The V gene's germline CDR1 is SGHRS and CDR2 YFSETQ. CDR3 protein: CASSLGRTGSSYEQYF. CDR3 coding DNA: TGCGCCAGCAGCTTGGGTAGGACAGGATCCTCCTACGAGCAGTACTTC. The full variable domain, its missing parts supplied by reference TRBV5-1 and TRBJ2-7, is KAGVTQTPRYLIKTRGQQVTLSCSPISGHRSVSWYQQTPGQGLQFLFEYFSETQRNKGNFPGRFSGRQFSNSRSEMNVSTLELGDSALYLCASSLGRTGSSYEQYFGPGTRLTVT.

This clonotype occurred a few times. CDR3 sequence: CASSTTRFRFF. Here the CDR3 DNA reads TGTGCCAGCAGTACCACTAGGTTCCGGTTCTTC. The rearrangement links TRBV6-2 or TRBV6-3 to TRBJ2-1; possibly TRBD2 for D (5 bases). The CDR3 has 11 amino acids. Per germline, CDR1 MNHEY and CDR2 SVGEGT. Trimming stripped 5 bases from V and 15 bases from J, with 14 bases between.

At least ten counts were recorded for this clonotype. The rearrangement joins TRBV29-1 to TRBJ2-5, with D perhaps matching TRBD2 (6 bases). Trimming took 5 bases from V and 3 from J, leaving 22 bases between them. The CDR3 length is 16 residues. Germline assignment: CDR1 SQVTM and CDR2 ANQGSEA. The CDR3 DNA sequence: TGCAGCGTTAGGTCTCCGGGGAGGTACGGTAAAGAGACCCAGTACTTC. Residues: CSVRSPGRYGKETQYF.

V usage is TRBV10-3 and J usage is TRBJ1-2; D is possibly TRBD1 (5 bases). The CDR3 has 17 amino acids. CDR1 is ENHRY and CDR2 is SYGVKD in the germline V gene. The V end lost 3 bases, the J end lost 6 bases, and 23 bases lay between the germline ends. The CDR3 here is CAISERVTDMGQDGYTF. The CDR3 nucleotides are TGTGCCATCAGTGAACGGGTTACGGACATGGGGCAGGATGGCTACACCTTC.

This clonotype was seen a handful of times. The V gene is TRBV6-6, the J gene TRBJ1-1; D gene ambiguous. The CDR3 is made up of 12 amino acids. Germline V gene data show CDR1 as MNHNY and CDR2 as SVGAGI (reference sequence). The V end lost 6 bases, the J end lost 5 bases, and 10 bases lay between the germline ends. The CDR3 reads CASRAGGTEAFF. The CDR3 DNA reads TGTGCCAGCAGGGCGGGCGGAACTGAAGCTTTCTTT.

The sample holds many counts of this clonotype. The V and J genes are TRBV7-9 and TRBJ2-1; D gene uncertain. This CDR3 contains 15 residues. V lost 1 base and J lost 8, with 15 bases in between. Germline V CDR1 and CDR2: SEHNR, FQNEAQ (reference sequence). The CDR3 DNA sequence: TGTGCCAGCAGCTTAGTGGAGAAACCGGACCATGAGCAGTTCTTC. It encodes CASSLVEKPDHEQFF. The whole variable domain, remainder taken from reference TRBV7-9 and TRBJ2-1, is DTGVSQNPRHKITKRGQNVTFRCDPISEHNRLYWYRQTLGQGPEFLTYFQNEAQLEKSRLLSDRFSAERPKGSFSTLEIQRTEQGDSAMYLCASSLVEKPDHEQFFGPGTRLTVL.